This T cell receptor beta chain originates from a study of neoadjuvant anti-PD-1 for oral cavity cancer. Blood libraries mostly used about 0.5 ug genomic DNA, six replicates each. TCRdb keeps only in-frame clones here, not all; method: immunoSEQ multiplex PCR. The table has fewer than 70,000 clones, 65% to 85% seen once. The study, taken as a whole, reports: Higher pretreatment Treg/Th17 ratios tracked higher pretreatment blood clonality. Non-responders to neoadjuvant nivolumab had significantly more clonal PBMC T cells than responders.

Analysis of PBMCs was direct, with no culture step. As to this clone: What it binds is not known.

This TCR derives from a person aged 40 to 85 with oral cavity squamous cell carcinoma. Source: PBMCs, taken before nivolumab (anti-PD-1) treatment.

This chain's CDR3 is CASSVQGARGQPQHF. The CDR3 nucleotides are TGTGCCAGTAGCGTACAGGGGGCGCGGGGTCAGCCCCAGCATTTT. The rearrangement joins TRBV19 to TRBJ1-5; 9 positions agree with TRBD1. Germline lookup yields CDR1 LNHDA and CDR2 SQIVND (reference sequence). CDR3 length: 15 amino acids. Trimming at V came to 6 bases and at J to 6 bases, leaving 9 bases not matched to a gene. Based on the CDR3 plus reference TRBV19 and TRBJ1-5, the full variable domain is DGGITQSPKYLFRKEGQNVTLSCEQNLNHDAMYWYRQDPGQGLRLIYYSQIVNDFQKGDIAEGYSVSREKKESFPLTVTSAQKNPTAFYLCASSVQGARGQPQHFGDGTRLSIL.